Presented here are 2 T cell receptor beta chains from one specimen sequenced in a study of shared clonotypes between healthy human individuals. Generated by immunoSEQ multiplex PCR, the TCRdb table keeps only in-frame clones and is missing some. The data contain roughly 2.2 million clones, roughly 92% of them singletons. Input material: naive CD4+ T cells from PBMCs. Documented subset: CD45RA+ positively selected. The source is a man aged 18 to 30 in good health. Some clones in this sample may be carry-over from other donors' samples.

The V gene is TRBV6-6, the J gene TRBJ1-3, with 9 bases lining up with TRBD1. The CDR3 loop spans 13 amino acids. The junction had 2 bases not matched to a gene; V was cut back by 5 bases and J by 6 bases. From germline, CDR1 is MNHNY and CDR2 SVGAGI (reference sequence). Written as DNA, the CDR3 is TGTGCCAGCAGTGGGACAGGGACAAACACCATATATTTT. Translating it yields CASSGTGTNTIYF.

This clone was recorded once. V usage is TRBV5-1 and J usage is TRBJ1-4; D is possibly TRBD1 (5 bases). This CDR3 region has 15 residues. V dropped 4 bases and J dropped 1 base, with 11 bases sitting between them. CDR1 and CDR2 (germline): SGHRS, YFSETQ. The CDR3 nucleotides are TGCGCCAGCAGCATTACCAGGGAAACTAATGAAAAACTGTTTTTT. Translated: CASSITRETNEKLFF.